This T cell receptor beta chain was recovered during a study of blood T cells in healthy people across ages. Findings and limits, study-wide: Per million T cells, TCR beta diversity dropped roughly linearly as age increased.

This clonotype was seen a few times. Its antigen is still unknown. Staff drew around 10 milliliters of peripheral blood from each donor. A second PCR, run for about 6 to 11 cycles, used a sample-barcoded 5' primer plus a J-beta primer mix. TCRdb independently ran MiXCR on the 5' RACE reads; one entry per CDR3 protein. The sample has around 1,600,000 distinct CDR3 sequences; 40% to 45% are singletons. The TCR comes from a woman aged 18-30 years in good health. Source material: blood.

This CDR3 is CASSQERGLLAGPSYEQYF. CDR3 coding DNA: TGCGCCAGCAGCCAAGAACGGGGACTACTAGCGGGGCCCTCCTACGAGCAGTACTTC. The chain carries TRBV4-3 and TRBJ2-7; 10 nucleotides align to TRBD2. This CDR3 region has 19 residues. Trimming cost V 0 bases and J 0 bases; bases outside gene matches: 11. CDR1 is LGHNA, CDR2 YSLEER, per germline.